The next 20 T cell receptor beta chains were all read from a single sample in a study of patients and donors after allogeneic stem cell transplantation. TCRdb reprocessed the RT-PCR reads via MiXCR and lists one record per CDR3 protein. This table holds roughly 880,000 distinct CDR3 sequences, roughly 18% found once. Material for sequencing was blood, either unsorted or a sorted T cell fraction (not recorded which). The origin of the receptors is a human donor who was either an allogeneic HSCT recipient or a stem cell or donor lymphocyte infusion donor (not recorded which). It is not recorded whose cells these are; they may come from a transplant donor.

This clonotype was detected a few times. The gene calls are TRBV20-1 and TRBJ2-3; TRBD2 matches at 13 bases. The CDR3 has 17 amino acids. Unmatched junction bases numbered 8, after V lost 5 bases and J lost 0 bases. The germline V gene encodes CDR1 DFQATT and CDR2 SNEGSKA (reference sequence). The CDR3, as DNA: TGCAGTGCTGATACCACTAGCGGGAGGGCTAGCACAGATACGCAGTATTTT. Its translation is CSADTTSGRASTDTQYF.

This clonotype was seen only a few times. One end of the junction does not line up with germline, which may come from a read error. The chain employs TRBV4-2 and TRBJ2-4, with D possibly being TRBD2 (6 bases). This CDR3 is 15 amino acids long. Germline V gives CDR1 LGHNA, CDR2 YNFKEQ. In nucleotides, the CDR3 is TGTGCCAGCAGCCAAGATGGGACTGCCACAAACATTCAGTACTTC. It is translated as CASSQDGTATNIQYF.

This clonotype appeared a few times. CDR3 bases: TGTGCCAGCAGCCCCCCGGGACAGCTTAGCACAGATACGCAGTATTTT. Translating it yields CASSPPGQLSTDTQYF. V is TRBV7-9 and J is TRBJ2-3, with 7 positions matching TRBD1. The germline V gene encodes CDR1 SEHNR and CDR2 FQNEAQ (reference sequence). The V gene end was trimmed by 5 bases and the J gene end by 0 bases; junction bases not matched to a gene: 8. The CDR3 runs 16 residues.

This sequence joins TRBV20-1 and TRBJ2-3; D not resolved. Deletions cut 5 bases from V and 0 bases from J, with 15 bases between. CDR1 DFQATT and CDR2 SNEGSKA come from the germline V gene (reference sequence). The CDR3 spans 15 residues. The CDR3 region is CSAPNGRLSTDTQYF. The CDR3 nucleotides are TGCAGTGCTCCTAACGGGCGCCTTAGCACAGATACGCAGTATTTT.

This rearrangement joins TRBV11-1 to TRBJ2-2, with D possibly being TRBD2 (6 bases). V was shortened by 2 bases and J by 4 bases, with 17 bases between the two germline ends. Germline assignment: CDR1 SGHAT and CDR2 FQDESV (reference sequence). There are 17 residues in the CDR3. This CDR3 reads CASSLRRASAFTGELFF. The CDR3 DNA is TGTGCCAGCAGCTTACGACGGGCTAGCGCATTCACCGGGGAGCTGTTTTTT.

This clonotype came up once. This chain joins TRBV7-6 and TRBJ1-1, with 7 bases matching TRBD1. The CDR3 runs to 12 residues. Germline values: CDR1 SGHVS, CDR2 FNYEAQ. The trim removed 5 bases at V and 10 bases at J, leaving 7 bases unmatched. CDR3 nucleotides: TGTGCCAGCAGCGCGATGACAGGGAGAGCTTTCTTT. Translated: CASSAMTGRAFF.

The chain is built from TRBV2 and TRBJ1-5, with TRBD1 matching 7 bases. CDR1 is SNHLY, CDR2 FYNNEI, per germline. The CDR3 runs to 14 residues. The ends lost 4 bases at V and 6 bases at J; junction bases unmatched: 6. CDR3 amino acids: CASSVRTGGQPQHF. CDR3 nucleotides: TGTGCCAGCAGTGTTCGGACAGGCGGTCAGCCCCAGCATTTT.

The chain has TRBV3-1 and TRBJ2-7; D remains unclear. Trimming stripped 2 bases from V and 7 bases from J, with 15 bases between. CDR1 is LGHDT and CDR2 is YNNKEL in the germline V gene (reference sequence). This CDR3 comprises 14 residues. CDR3 residues: CASSQIGLHGEQYF. In DNA, the CDR3 is TGTGCCAGCAGCCAAATCGGGCTTCACGGTGAGCAGTACTTC.

The chain uses TRBV20-1 and TRBJ1-5, with 8 bases identical to TRBD1. Trimming at V came to 6 bases and at J to 0 bases, leaving 16 bases not matched to a gene. The CDR3 is 18 residues long. Germline CDR1 reads DFQATT; CDR2 reads SNEGSKA (reference sequence). The CDR3 spells CSALSGGRSMNSNQPQHF. CDR3 DNA: TGCAGTGCCCTCTCAGGGGGCCGGAGCATGAATAGCAATCAGCCCCAGCATTTT.

This chain joins TRBV11-2 and TRBJ2-7; possible D gene TRBD1, 5 bases. Trimming shortened V by 0 bases and J by 5 bases, and 11 bases separated the two germline ends. The CDR3 is 14 residues long. From germline, CDR1 is SGHAT and CDR2 FQNNGV. The CDR3 sequence: CASSLESRAHEQYF. CDR3 in DNA: TGTGCCAGCAGCTTAGAGTCCAGGGCTCACGAGCAGTACTTC.

The genes are TRBV6-4 and TRBJ1-1, with 7 bases aligning to TRBD1. This CDR3 has 14 amino acids. Germline trimming cut 9 bases from V and 7 bases from J; bases unmatched to any gene: 14. The germline gives CDR1 MRHNA, CDR2 SNTAGT. DNA of the CDR3: TGTGCCAGTAGAGACAGGGCAAATAGTGGTGAAGCTTTCTTT. Protein sequence: CASRDRANSGEAFF.

This clonotype appeared a few times. The V gene is TRBV12-3 or TRBV12-4, the J gene TRBJ2-7; TRBD1 or TRBD2 may be the D gene (5 bases each). The CDR3 length is 14 residues. V lost 4 bases to trimming and J lost 6 bases, with 16 bases between them. The chain's CDR3 is CASSSQGGLLEQYF. CDR3 bases: TGTGCCAGCAGTTCCCAGGGCGGGTTACTCGAGCAGTACTTC.

The gene calls are TRBV11-2 and TRBJ1-2; TRBD1 might be the D (5 bases). Germline V gene sequence: CDR1 SGHAT, CDR2 FQNNGV. This CDR3 spans 14 amino acids. Between the trimmed V and J ends, which lost 0 bases and 4 bases, there was a span of 9 bases. CDR3 DNA: TGTGCCAGCAGCTTAGATAGGGACGCCTATGGCTACACCTTC. The encoded protein is CASSLDRDAYGYTF.

The chain carries TRBV5-6 and TRBJ2-5; D remains unclear. Per germline, CDR1 SGHDT and CDR2 YYEEEE. The CDR3 length is 14 residues. Trimming removed 0 bases at V and 1 base at J, with 7 bases between. This CDR3 is CASSLGRPQETQYF. The CDR3 nucleotides are TGTGCCAGCAGCTTGGGTAGGCCCCAAGAGACCCAGTACTTC.

This clonotype was counted only a few times. The chain is built from TRBV5-8 and TRBJ1-2; no firm D call. The CDR3 totals 15 residues. From germline, CDR1 is SGHTS and CDR2 YDEGEE. The V end was cut by 0 bases, the J end by 2 bases, with 11 bases between. CDR3 coding DNA: TGTGCCAGCAGCTTGGCCGGACGGGCCAACTATGGCTACACCTTC. Its protein product is CASSLAGRANYGYTF.

This clonotype came up a few times. The rearrangement links TRBV20-1 to TRBJ2-6; D not resolved. V was trimmed by 4 bases and J by 0 bases, leaving 13 bases between them. Germline V gene data show CDR1 as DFQATT and CDR2 as SNEGSKA (reference sequence). The CDR3 has 16 amino acids. CDR3 amino acids: CSANPGPSSGANVLTF. CDR3 bases: TGCAGTGCTAACCCGGGTCCCAGCTCTGGGGCCAACGTCCTGACTTTC.

This chain connects TRBV12-3 or TRBV12-4 to TRBJ2-1; 11 nucleotides align to TRBD2. The CDR3 is 16 residues long. Losses at the gene ends were 6 bases for V and 1 base for J; bases not matched to a gene: 5. The CDR3 DNA sequence: TGTGCCAGCAGACCGACTAGCGGGACATCCTACAATGAGCAGTTCTTC. This gives the protein CASRPTSGTSYNEQFF.

The chain couples TRBV2 to TRBJ1-1; D is unresolved. The germline CDR1 and CDR2 sequences are SNHLY and FYNNEI. This CDR3 is 14 amino acids long. Trimming took off 6 bases at V and 4 bases at J, with 15 bases between the two ends. The CDR3 region has the DNA TGTGCCAGCAGGGAATCGGAAGTTACCACTGAAGCTTTCTTT. As protein: CASRESEVTTEAFF.

V gene TRBV12-3 or TRBV12-4 combines with J gene TRBJ1-1, with D possibly matching TRBD1 (5 bases). The CDR3 spans 13 residues. Trimming stripped 7 bases from V and 1 base from J, with 10 bases between. CDR3 sequence: CASTQGKNTEAFF. CDR3 DNA: TGTGCCAGCACCCAGGGCAAGAACACTGAAGCTTTCTTT.

This chain connects TRBV27 to TRBJ2-2; D may be TRBD2 (6 bases). Germline V gene sequence: CDR1 MNHEY, CDR2 SMNVEV (reference sequence). There are 13 residues in the CDR3. V dropped 6 bases and J dropped 4 bases, with 9 bases sitting between them. The CDR3, as DNA: TGTGCCAGCAGGGGACTGATCACCGGGGAGCTGTTTTTT. As protein: CASRGLITGELFF.